This entry lists 18 T cell receptor beta chains sequenced from one sample in a study of shared clonotypes between healthy human individuals. Profiled with immunoSEQ multiplex PCR; TCRdb holds only in-frame clones, not every one. The sample carries hundreds of thousands of clones, roughly 70% recorded once. The specimen sequenced was memory CD4+ T cells sorted from blood. Subset defined: CD45RA-negative fraction. Receptors originate from a woman in her twenties or thirties in good health.

The V gene is TRBV28, the J gene TRBJ2-1; TRBD2 matches at 8 bases. Germline V lookup: CDR1 MDHEN, CDR2 SYDVKM. The ends lost 6 bases at V and 5 bases at J; junction bases unmatched: 12. This CDR3 is 16 amino acids long. CDR3 DNA sequence: TGTGCCAGCAGCCTTGCCGGGACTAGGTTCCACAATGAGCAGTTCTTC. Protein product: CASSLAGTRFHNEQFF.

CDR3 protein: CASSLVSNQPQHF. In DNA, the CDR3 is TGCGCCAGCAGCTTAGTTAGCAATCAGCCCCAGCATTTT. The chain couples TRBV5-1 to TRBJ1-5; no reliable D call. Germline loops: CDR1 SGHRS, CDR2 YFSETQ. The CDR3 length is 13 residues. V was shortened by 2 bases and J by 0 bases, with 3 bases between the two germline ends.

The chain employs TRBV11-2 and TRBJ2-3; a weak D match, TRBD1 (5 bases). The CDR3 is made up of 14 amino acids. V lost 4 bases to trimming and J lost 8 bases, with 16 bases between them. Per germline, CDR1 SGHAT and CDR2 FQNNGV. CDR3 coding DNA: TGTGCCAGCAGCTCGACCCCCAGGGAAGGTACGCAGTATTTT. Protein: CASSSTPREGTQYF.

The V and J genes are TRBV27 and TRBJ2-1; perhaps TRBD2 as D (6 bases). Per germline, CDR1 MNHEY and CDR2 SMNVEV (reference sequence). The V and J ends lost 4 bases and 7 bases respectively, with 14 bases between them. This CDR3 has 14 amino acids. The CDR3 DNA sequence: TGTGCCAGCAGTTCAGGGACTCGGAGGAATGAGCAGTTCTTC. This sequence encodes CASSSGTRRNEQFF.

This clone was counted only a few times. The CDR3 region has the DNA TGTGCCAGCACCCGTCCGGCTTCCGGGGAGCTGTTTTTT. As protein: CASTRPASGELFF. The chain has TRBV5-6 and TRBJ2-2, with no clear D. The V end lost 6 bases, the J end lost 6 bases, and 12 bases lay between the germline ends. Germline V gene lookup returns CDR1 SGHDT and CDR2 YYEEEE. The CDR3 runs to 13 residues.

This sequence joins TRBV4-1 and TRBJ1-4; 8 positions agree with TRBD1. With V trimmed by 4 bases and J by 5 bases, 3 bases remained unmatched. This CDR3 is built from 14 residues. Germline V CDR1 and CDR2: MGHRA, YSYEKL. The CDR3 loop is CASSRQGRNEKLFF. The DNA of the CDR3 is TGCGCCAGCAGCCGACAGGGGAGGAATGAAAAACTGTTTTTT.

The chain is built from TRBV10-3 and TRBJ1-1; TRBD1 matches 7 bases. The V gene's germline CDR1 is ENHRY and CDR2 SYGVKD. This CDR3 region has 16 residues. V lost 4 bases to trimming and J lost 1 base; unmatched junction nucleotides: 9. CDR3 nucleotides: TGTGCCATCAGTGGGAGACAGGGCGGGTCGAACACTGAAGCTTTCTTT. Protein sequence: CAISGRQGGSNTEAFF.

The chain employs TRBV27 and TRBJ2-2; TRBD2 matches at 12 bases. The CDR3 covers 16 residues. Germline CDR1 is MNHEY and CDR2 is SMNVEV (reference sequence). V lost 2 bases and J lost 5; bases outside the gene matches: 3. In nucleotides, the CDR3 is TGTGCCAGCAGTTTACTAGCGGGAGGGCTAACCGGGGAGCTGTTTTTT. This translates into CASSLLAGGLTGELFF.

V gene TRBV5-1 combines with J gene TRBJ1-2, with TRBD1 matching 7 bases. The CDR3 contains 14 residues. J gave up 3 bases and V 1 base, and 3 bases lay outside the gene matches. Looked up from germline, CDR1 is SGHRS and CDR2 is YFSETQ. Here the CDR3 reads CASSLSGQDYGYTF. The DNA for the CDR3 is TGCGCCAGCAGCTTGTCCGGACAGGACTATGGCTACACCTTC.

The chain employs TRBV28 and TRBJ2-7, with 11 nucleotides matching TRBD1. Trimming cost V 4 bases and J 7 bases; bases outside gene matches: 9. Germline-derived CDR1 and CDR2 are MDHEN and SYDVKM. The CDR3 is made up of 15 amino acids. The DNA of the CDR3 is TGTGCCAGCAGTTCCGGGACAGGGGGAGAGGGGGAGCAGTACTTC. Amino acid sequence: CASSSGTGGEGEQYF.

This clone turned up a few times. The same CDR3 also results from other DNA sequences found in this sample. The V call is TRBV4-2, the J call TRBJ2-1; 7 bases line up with TRBD2. The CDR3 is 15 amino acids. With V trimmed by 1 base and J by 0 bases, 0 bases remained unmatched. The germline V gene has CDR1 LGHNA and CDR2 YNFKEQ. The CDR3, as DNA: TGTGCCAGCAGCCAAGGCGGGAGCTCCTACAATGAGCAGTTCTTC. It codes for CASSQGGSSYNEQFF.

The chain has TRBV7-8 and TRBJ1-4; TRBD1 matches at 8 bases. Looked up from germline, CDR1 is SGHVS and CDR2 is FQNEAQ. With 1 base clipped from V and 6 bases from J, the junction kept 4 bases outside the gene matches. There are 15 residues in the CDR3. The CDR3 protein is CASSLVETGDEKLFF. The CDR3 bases are TGTGCCAGCAGCTTAGTTGAGACAGGGGATGAAAAACTGTTTTTT.

This clone was detected a few times. The chain links TRBV15 to TRBJ2-1, with TRBD1 matching over 9 bases. The germline CDR1 and CDR2 sequences are LNHNV and YYDKDF (reference sequence). V dropped 1 base and J dropped 8; count of bases not matched to a gene: 12. This CDR3 contains 17 residues. In nucleotides, the CDR3 is TGTGCCACCAGCAGAGGGGACTCGGACAGGGGAAGGGATGAGCAGTTCTTC. Translating gives CATSRGDSDRGRDEQFF.

This clone has a handful of counts. The chain is built from TRBV5-1 and TRBJ1-3, with D uncertain. Germline V gives CDR1 SGHRS, CDR2 YFSETQ. The CDR3 extends over 15 amino acids. The V end was cut by 0 bases, the J end by 2 bases, with 9 bases between. The CDR3 region has the DNA TGCGCCAGCAGCTTGGATGGGCGACCTGGAAACACCATATATTTT. It is translated as CASSLDGRPGNTIYF.

V is TRBV5-4 and J is TRBJ1-4, with 7 bases matching TRBD1. The V gene end was trimmed by 4 bases and the J gene end by 0 bases; junction bases not matched to a gene: 3. From germline, CDR1 is SGHNT and CDR2 YYREEE (reference sequence). This CDR3 is 15 amino acids long. The CDR3 nucleotides read TGTGCCAGCAGCCTGGGACAGACAACTAATGAAAAACTGTTTTTT. Amino acid sequence: CASSLGQTTNEKLFF.

The chain has TRBV28 and TRBJ2-5; the D gene is possibly TRBD1 (6 bases). CDR1 is MDHEN and CDR2 is SYDVKM in the germline V gene. The CDR3 is 14 residues long. Trimming took 7 bases from V and 7 from J, leaving 19 bases between them. CDR3 nucleotide sequence: TGTGCCAGCACCCAGATAGACAGGCGGACGACCCAGTACTTC. Translating gives CASTQIDRRTTQYF.

The rearrangement links TRBV27 to TRBJ1-2, with D unresolved. This CDR3 has 13 amino acids. V lost 4 bases, J lost 5 bases, and 11 bases lay in between. CDR1 is MNHEY, CDR2 SMNVEV, per germline (reference sequence). CDR3 amino acids: CASSSASRYGYTF. CDR3 in DNA: TGTGCCAGCAGTTCGGCTAGTCGGTATGGCTACACCTTC.

As regards this clone: Different DNA sequences within this sample yield the same CDR3. The CDR3 bases are TGCGCCAGCAGCTTGGGTGACAGAGACACCGGGGAGCTGTTTTTT. It specifies CASSLGDRDTGELFF. The chain recombines TRBV5-1 with TRBJ2-2; a possible D gene is TRBD1 (5 bases). This CDR3 is 15 amino acids long. Between the trimmed V and J ends, which lost 0 bases and 3 bases, there was a span of 9 bases. CDR1 is SGHRS and CDR2 is YFSETQ in the germline V gene.